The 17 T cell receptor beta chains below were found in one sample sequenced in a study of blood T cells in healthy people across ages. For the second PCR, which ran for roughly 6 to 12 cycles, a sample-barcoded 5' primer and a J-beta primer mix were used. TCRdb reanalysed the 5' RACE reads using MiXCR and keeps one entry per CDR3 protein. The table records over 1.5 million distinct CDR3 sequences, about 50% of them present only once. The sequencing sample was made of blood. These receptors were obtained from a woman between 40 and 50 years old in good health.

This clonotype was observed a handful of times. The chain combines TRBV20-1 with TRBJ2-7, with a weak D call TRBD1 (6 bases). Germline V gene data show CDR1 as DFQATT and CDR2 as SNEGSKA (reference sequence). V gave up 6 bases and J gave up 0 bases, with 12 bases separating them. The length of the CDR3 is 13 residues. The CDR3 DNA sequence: TGCAGTGCCCTCCGGGACACCTCCTACGAGCAGTACTTC. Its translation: CSALRDTSYEQYF.

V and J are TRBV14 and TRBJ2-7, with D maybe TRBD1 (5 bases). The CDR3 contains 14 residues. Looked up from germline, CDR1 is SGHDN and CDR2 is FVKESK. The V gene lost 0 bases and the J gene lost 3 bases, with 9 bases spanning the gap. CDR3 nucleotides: TGTGCCAGCAGCCAAGAAAGACAGATCTACGAGCAGTACTTC. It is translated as CASSQERQIYEQYF.

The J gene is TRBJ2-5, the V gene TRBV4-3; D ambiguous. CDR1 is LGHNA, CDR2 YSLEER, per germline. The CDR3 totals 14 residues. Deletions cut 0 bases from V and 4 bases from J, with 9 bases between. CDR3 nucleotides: TGCGCCAGCAGCCAAGATAGGGCTCTAGAGACCCAGTACTTC. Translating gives CASSQDRALETQYF.

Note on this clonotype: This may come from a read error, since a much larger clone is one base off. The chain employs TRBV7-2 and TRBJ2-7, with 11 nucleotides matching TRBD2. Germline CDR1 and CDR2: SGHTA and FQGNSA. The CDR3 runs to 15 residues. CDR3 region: CARSLVTSGTYEQYF. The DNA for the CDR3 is TGTGCCAGAAGCTTAGTGACTAGCGGGACCTACGAGCAGTACTTC.

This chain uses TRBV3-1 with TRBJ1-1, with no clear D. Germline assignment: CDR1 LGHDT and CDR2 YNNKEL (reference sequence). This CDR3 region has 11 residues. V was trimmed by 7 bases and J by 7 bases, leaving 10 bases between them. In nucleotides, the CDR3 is TGTGCCAGCACCCTAGGAAGTGAAGCTTTCTTT. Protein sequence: CASTLGSEAFF. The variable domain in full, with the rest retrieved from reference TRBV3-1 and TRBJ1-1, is DTAVSQTPKYLVTQMGNDKSIKCEQNLGHDTMYWYKQDSKKFLKIMFSYNNKELIINETVPNRFSPKSPDKAHLNLHINSLELGDSAVYFCASTLGSEAFFGQGTRLTVV.

CDR3 in amino acids: CASSGAGAEQFF. The CDR3 DNA follows: TGTGCCAGCAGCGGGGCAGGGGCTGAGCAGTTCTTC. This chain uses TRBV2 with TRBJ2-1; D is perhaps TRBD1 (6 bases). Trimming took 6 bases from V and 9 from J, leaving 12 bases between them. Germline CDR1 SNHLY, CDR2 FYNNEI. The CDR3 totals 12 residues.

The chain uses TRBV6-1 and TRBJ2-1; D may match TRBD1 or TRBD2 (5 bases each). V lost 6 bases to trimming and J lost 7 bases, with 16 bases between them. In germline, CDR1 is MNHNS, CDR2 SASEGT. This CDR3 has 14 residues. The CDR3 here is CASRRGPLENEQFF. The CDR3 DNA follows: TGTGCCAGCAGACGGGGCCCTCTAGAAAATGAGCAGTTCTTC.

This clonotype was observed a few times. The CDR3 is CASSAFAGSNEQYF. The CDR3 region has the DNA TGTGCCAGCAGCGCTTTCGCAGGGAGCAACGAGCAGTACTTC. The V and J genes are TRBV7-2 and TRBJ2-7, with D perhaps being TRBD1 or TRBD2 (5 bases each). The CDR3 is made up of 14 amino acids. Per germline, CDR1 SGHTA and CDR2 FQGNSA. V was clipped by 5 bases and J by 5 bases, with 16 bases between them.

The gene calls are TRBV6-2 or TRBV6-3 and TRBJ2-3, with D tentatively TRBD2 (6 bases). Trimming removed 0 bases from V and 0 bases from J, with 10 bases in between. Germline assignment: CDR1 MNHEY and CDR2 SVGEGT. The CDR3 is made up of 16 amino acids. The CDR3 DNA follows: TGTGCCAGCAGTTACTCGCGGGACGAGAGCACAGATACGCAGTATTTT. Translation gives CASSYSRDESTDTQYF.

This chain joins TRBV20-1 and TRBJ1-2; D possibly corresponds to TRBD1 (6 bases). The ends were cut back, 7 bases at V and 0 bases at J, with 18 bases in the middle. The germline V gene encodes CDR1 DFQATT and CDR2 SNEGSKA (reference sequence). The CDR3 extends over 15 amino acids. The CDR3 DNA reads TGCAGTGTTAGGGCCCTTGGGACATCTAACTATGGCTACACCTTC. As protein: CSVRALGTSNYGYTF.

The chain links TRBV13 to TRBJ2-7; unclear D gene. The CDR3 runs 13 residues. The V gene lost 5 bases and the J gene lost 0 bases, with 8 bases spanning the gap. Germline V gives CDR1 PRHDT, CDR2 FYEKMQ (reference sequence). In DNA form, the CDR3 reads TGTGCCAGCAGCCACCAGAGCTCCTACGAGCAGTACTTC. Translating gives CASSHQSSYEQYF.

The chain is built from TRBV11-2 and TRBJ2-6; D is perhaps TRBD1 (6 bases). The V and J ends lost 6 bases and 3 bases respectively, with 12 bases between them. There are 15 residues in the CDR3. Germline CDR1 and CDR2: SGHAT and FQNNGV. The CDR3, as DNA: TGTGCCAGCAGGCTGGGGGCAAATGGGGCCAACGTCCTGACTTTC. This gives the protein CASRLGANGANVLTF.

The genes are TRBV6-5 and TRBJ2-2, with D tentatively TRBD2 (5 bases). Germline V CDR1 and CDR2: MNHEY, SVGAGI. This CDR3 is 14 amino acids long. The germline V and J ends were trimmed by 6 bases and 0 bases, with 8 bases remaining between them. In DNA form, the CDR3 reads TGTGCCAGCAGCACAGCGGCGAACACCGGGGAGCTGTTTTTT. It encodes CASSTAANTGELFF.

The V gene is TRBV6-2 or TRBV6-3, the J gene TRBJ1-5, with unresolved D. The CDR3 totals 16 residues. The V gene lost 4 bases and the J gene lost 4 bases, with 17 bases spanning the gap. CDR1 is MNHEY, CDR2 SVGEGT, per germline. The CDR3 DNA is TGTGCCAGCAGTTCAATCCGGATACTTGGGAATCAGCCCCAGCATTTT. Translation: CASSSIRILGNQPQHF.

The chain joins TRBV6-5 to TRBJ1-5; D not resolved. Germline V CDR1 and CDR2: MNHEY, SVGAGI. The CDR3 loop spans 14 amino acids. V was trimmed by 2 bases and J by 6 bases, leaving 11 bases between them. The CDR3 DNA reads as TGTGCCAGCAGTTACAGGGAGTTCGGTCAGCCCCAGCATTTT. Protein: CASSYREFGQPQHF.

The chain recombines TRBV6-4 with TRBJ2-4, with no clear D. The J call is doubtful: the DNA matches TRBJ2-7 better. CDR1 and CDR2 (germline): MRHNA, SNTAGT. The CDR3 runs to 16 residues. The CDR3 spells CASSDDNIGTVDEQYF. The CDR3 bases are TGTGCCAGCAGTGACGATAACATCGGCACAGTCGACGAGCAGTACTTC.

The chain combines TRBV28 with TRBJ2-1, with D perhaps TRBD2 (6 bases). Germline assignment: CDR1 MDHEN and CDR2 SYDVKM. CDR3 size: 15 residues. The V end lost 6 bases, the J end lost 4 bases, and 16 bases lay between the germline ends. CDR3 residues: CASRAGLGGYNEQFF. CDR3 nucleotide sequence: TGTGCCAGCAGGGCGGGCCTCGGGGGTTACAATGAGCAGTTCTTC.